Following are 29 T cell receptor beta chains from one sample sequenced in a study of blood T cell repertoires in COVID-19. Sequenced by immunoSEQ multiplex PCR; TCRdb stores in-frame clones only, minus some. The table records about 200,000 clones, around 80% of them present only once. Sequenced sample: PBMCs or T cells enriched from blood (not recorded which). These TCRs come from a man in his forties who had recovered from COVID-19.

The rearrangement joins TRBV28 to TRBJ2-1, with D perhaps TRBD1 (6 bases). The CDR3 runs 14 residues. Germline V gives CDR1 MDHEN, CDR2 SYDVKM. Deletions cut 5 bases from V and 3 bases from J, with 11 bases between. CDR3 bases: TGTGCCAGCAGTCCCGGGACACTCTACAATGAGCAGTTCTTC. It translates to CASSPGTLYNEQFF.

CDR3: CAISVYYEQYF. The DNA of the CDR3 is TGTGCCATCAGTGTGTACTACGAGCAGTACTTC. The rearrangement uses TRBV10-3 and TRBJ2-7; no reliable D call. The CDR3 is made up of 11 amino acids. Trimming removed 4 bases at V and 3 bases at J, with 4 bases between. Germline CDR1 reads ENHRY; CDR2 reads SYGVKD.

J is TRBJ2-1 and V is TRBV7-9; 9 nucleotides line up with TRBD1. Losses at the gene ends were 4 bases for V and 6 bases for J; bases not matched to a gene: 7. CDR1 and CDR2 (germline): SEHNR, FQNEAQ (reference sequence). The CDR3 is 15 amino acids. The CDR3: CASSWDRAFSNEQFF. The DNA for the CDR3 is TGTGCCAGCAGCTGGGACAGGGCTTTTAGCAATGAGCAGTTCTTC.

This chain connects TRBV7-8 to TRBJ2-2, with D tentatively TRBD2 (6 bases). Trimming stripped 5 bases from V and 5 bases from J, with 12 bases between. Germline values: CDR1 SGHVS, CDR2 FQNEAQ. There are 14 residues in the CDR3. CDR3 residues: CASSGVGGTGELFF. The CDR3 region has the DNA TGTGCCAGCAGCGGGGTGGGGGGAACCGGGGAGCTGTTTTTT.

The chain employs TRBV6-5 and TRBJ1-6; D might be TRBD1 (5 bases). Germline CDR1 is MNHEY and CDR2 is SVGAGI. This CDR3 comprises 13 residues. The V end lost 5 bases, the J end lost 6 bases, and 8 bases lay between the germline ends. Here the CDR3 DNA reads TGTGCCAGCAGTCAGGGAGGTAATTCACCCCTCCACTTT. Translated, it gives CASSQGGNSPLHF.

The chain joins TRBV6-5 to TRBJ2-1; 7 nucleotides line up with TRBD1. Germline-derived CDR1 and CDR2 are MNHEY and SVGAGI. This CDR3 has 15 amino acids. V shed 6 bases, J shed 0 bases, and the junction held 5 bases outside the gene matches. For the CDR3, the DNA is TGTGCCAGCAGGGACCGGGACAGCTCCTACAATGAGCAGTTCTTC. Amino acids: CASRDRDSSYNEQFF.

The chain has TRBV9 and TRBJ1-2, with D possibly matching TRBD1 (5 bases). The CDR3 is 12 amino acids. Trimming removed 5 bases at V and 3 bases at J, with 8 bases between. The germline gives CDR1 SGDLS, CDR2 YYNGEE. The DNA of the CDR3 is TGTGCCAGCAGTCAGGGTTACTATGGCTACACCTTC. Its translation is CASSQGYYGYTF.

The chain has TRBV10-3 and TRBJ1-6; possibly TRBD1 for D (6 bases). The V end was cut by 5 bases, the J end by 5 bases, with 13 bases between. In germline, CDR1 is ENHRY, CDR2 SYGVKD. The CDR3 spans 15 residues. Here the CDR3 reads CAISRRDKDNSPLHF. For the CDR3, the DNA is TGTGCCATCAGTCGCCGGGACAAAGATAATTCACCCCTCCACTTT.

The rearrangement links TRBV3-1 (or the pseudogene TRBV3-2) to TRBJ1-3, with a possible D match to TRBD1 (5 bases). CDR1 LGHDT and CDR2 YNNKEL come from the germline V gene (reference sequence). The CDR3 covers 13 residues. Deletions cut 2 bases from V and 7 bases from J, with 9 bases between. This chain's CDR3 is CASSQRPGNTIYF. The CDR3 nucleotides read TGTGCCAGCAGCCAAAGGCCAGGGAACACCATATATTTT.

This clone was observed a handful of times. This chain links TRBV4-2 with TRBJ2-3; the D gene is possibly TRBD2 (7 bases). With 2 bases removed from V and 6 bases from J, the gap between germline ends came to 15 bases. The CDR3 has 15 amino acids. The germline V gene encodes CDR1 LGHNA and CDR2 YNFKEQ. CDR3 DNA sequence: TGTGCCAGCAGCCAAAAGGTGGCGGGGGCTGATACGCAGTATTTT. It translates to CASSQKVAGADTQYF.

V is TRBV6-2 or TRBV6-3 and J is TRBJ1-5; 8 positions match TRBD1. CDR1 is MNHEY and CDR2 is SVGEGT in the germline V gene. The V and J ends lost 5 bases and 0 bases, in that order; junction bases with no gene match: 3. The CDR3 loop spans 15 amino acids. The CDR3 DNA sequence: TGTGCCAGCAGTCGACAGGGGTCTAGCAATCAGCCCCAGCATTTT. Its protein is CASSRQGSSNQPQHF.

The rearrangement joins TRBV11-2 to TRBJ2-5, with TRBD1 as a possible D gene (5 bases). The CDR3 has 19 residues. CDR1 and CDR2 from the germline V gene are SGHAT and FQNNGV. Trimming took 0 bases from V and 0 from J, leaving 20 bases between them. CDR3 nucleotides: TGTGCCAGCAGCTTAGATCAGGGCACCACTCGACTGTACCAAGAGACCCAGTACTTC. Its translation is CASSLDQGTTRLYQETQYF.

The chain has TRBV24-1 and TRBJ2-1; TRBD2 is a possible D gene (6 bases). Germline CDR1 KGHDR, CDR2 SFDVKD. The CDR3 totals 14 residues. Trimming took 4 bases from V and 8 from J, leaving 14 bases between them. The CDR3 spells CATSDLTSRDEQFF. CDR3 nucleotides: TGTGCCACCAGTGACCTCACTAGCCGGGATGAGCAGTTCTTC.

This clone was picked up a small number of times. This sequence joins TRBV27 and TRBJ2-1, with TRBD2 matching over 9 bases. The CDR3 spans 16 residues. Germline loops: CDR1 MNHEY, CDR2 SMNVEV (reference sequence). The V segment lost 3 bases and the J segment 10 bases; nucleotides outside the gene matches: 13. The CDR3 DNA reads as TGTGCCAGCAGTTTGGGGGGCGGGAGGGCCGCGAGCGAGCAGTTCTTC. Translated: CASSLGGGRAASEQFF.

This clone was found a few times. V usage is TRBV28 and J usage is TRBJ1-4; D gene ambiguous. The CDR3 has 15 amino acids. Germline CDR1 is MDHEN and CDR2 is SYDVKM. Trimming left V 5 bases short and J 0 bases short, with 10 bases between. This chain's CDR3 is CASSIRGATNEKLFF. CDR3 coding DNA: TGTGCCAGCAGTATCCGGGGTGCAACTAATGAAAAACTGTTTTTT. Based on the CDR3 plus reference TRBV28 and TRBJ1-4, the full variable domain is DVKVTQSSRYLVKRTGEKVFLECVQDMDHENMFWYRQDPGLGLRLIYFSYDVKMKEKGDIPEGYSVSREKKERFSLILESASTNQTSMYLCASSIRGATNEKLFFGSGTQLSVL.

The V call is TRBV7-3, the J call TRBJ2-7; tentative D call: TRBD2 (6 bases). Between the trimmed V and J ends, which lost 5 bases and 2 bases, there was a span of 13 bases. CDR3 length: 14 amino acids. Germline CDR1 reads SGHTA; CDR2 reads FQGTGA. In nucleotides, the CDR3 is TGTGCCAGCAGCCCGGGCGGGACCGCCTACGAGCAGTACTTC. As protein: CASSPGGTAYEQYF.

The rearrangement links TRBV29-1 to TRBJ1-3; TRBD1 is a possible D gene (5 bases). Germline assignment: CDR1 SQVTM and CDR2 ANQGSEA. The V gene lost 8 bases and the J gene lost 4 bases, with 18 bases spanning the gap. The CDR3 runs 14 residues. The CDR3 loop reads CSRDPGEVGNTIYF. The CDR3 coding sequence is TGCAGCCGAGATCCGGGGGAAGTCGGAAACACCATATATTTT.

The V call is TRBV24-1, the J call TRBJ1-5, with a tentative D call TRBD1 (6 bases). The CDR3 covers 15 residues. V was trimmed by 6 bases and J by 4 bases, leaving 15 bases between them. The germline V gene encodes CDR1 KGHDR and CDR2 SFDVKD. CDR3 bases: TGTGCCACCAGTCGCTTTGGGGGCCCGAATCAGCCCCAGCATTTT. Its protein is CATSRFGGPNQPQHF.

This chain connects TRBV18 to TRBJ2-5, with TRBD1 identical over 9 bases. The CDR3 sequence is 15 residues long. Germline V gives CDR1 KGHSH, CDR2 LQKENI. The ends lost 6 bases at V and 5 bases at J; junction bases unmatched: 10. The CDR3 is CASSRTGQGVETQYF. CDR3 bases: TGTGCCAGCTCGCGCACGGGACAGGGTGTGGAGACCCAGTACTTC.

The chain combines TRBV29-1 with TRBJ2-1, with a possible D match to TRBD1 (6 bases). CDR1 and CDR2 (germline): SQVTM, ANQGSEA. This CDR3 has 10 residues. Trimming took off 7 bases at V and 7 bases at J, with 8 bases between the two ends. CDR3 residues: CSARGNEQFF. The CDR3 DNA reads as TGCAGCGCCAGGGGTAATGAGCAGTTCTTC.

This clone was seen only a few times. V usage is TRBV5-1 and J usage is TRBJ2-7, with 7 bases that match TRBD2. CDR1 is SGHRS and CDR2 is YFSETQ in the germline V gene. There are 14 residues in the CDR3. V was clipped by 6 bases and J by 1 base; unmatched bases: 7. The CDR3 DNA follows: TGCGCCAGCAAATGGGAGCGGGGATCCTACGAGCAGTACTTC. Its protein product is CASKWERGSYEQYF.

The chain links TRBV28 to TRBJ2-7, with 7 bases fitting TRBD1. This CDR3 has 16 amino acids. CDR1 is MDHEN and CDR2 is SYDVKM in the germline V gene. V shed 1 base and J 1 base; nucleotides not matched to a gene: 7. The CDR3 DNA reads TGTGCCAGCAGTTTATACCCTTTGGGACAGTCCTACGAGCAGTACTTC. Translated, it gives CASSLYPLGQSYEQYF.

J is TRBJ2-1 and V is TRBV19; TRBD2 matches at 14 bases. The CDR3 has 18 amino acids. CDR1 is LNHDA, CDR2 SQIVND, per germline (reference sequence). The ends lost 2 bases at V and 1 base at J; junction bases unmatched: 4. CDR3 amino acids: CASSIRLAGGPSYNEQFF. DNA of the CDR3: TGTGCCAGTAGTATACGACTAGCGGGAGGGCCTTCCTACAATGAGCAGTTCTTC.

This chain uses TRBV7-9 with TRBJ2-1, with TRBD2 matching over 8 bases. The CDR3 loop spans 15 amino acids. The J segment lost 2 bases and the V segment lost 5 bases, leaving 5 bases of the junction unmatched. The germline V gene encodes CDR1 SEHNR and CDR2 FQNEAQ (reference sequence). The CDR3 bases are TGTGCCAGCAGCATTAGCGGGGCCCCCTACAATGAGCAGTTCTTC. Translating it yields CASSISGAPYNEQFF. The full variable domain, in which reference TRBV7-9 and TRBJ2-1 provide the parts outside the CDR3, is DTGVSQNPRHKITKRGQNVTFRCDPISEHNRLYWYRQTLGQGPEFLTYFQNEAQLEKSRLLSDRFSAERPKGSFSTLEIQRTEQGDSAMYLCASSISGAPYNEQFFGPGTRLTVL.

CDR3 in DNA: TGTGCCACCACTGGGACAGGGAGAACTGAAGCTTTCTTT. Its protein is CATTGTGRTEAFF. This chain connects TRBV2 to TRBJ1-1; 9 bases are shared with TRBD1. CDR3 length: 13 residues. Germline trimming cut 10 bases from V and 5 bases from J; bases unmatched to any gene: 8. CDR1 is SNHLY and CDR2 is FYNNEI in the germline V gene.

This clone has a single count. This chain links TRBV30 with TRBJ2-7, with a possible D match to TRBD1 (5 bases). Germline CDR1 reads GTSNPN; CDR2 reads SVGIG (reference sequence). This CDR3 spans 15 amino acids. V was shortened by 1 base and J by 1 base, with 14 bases between the two germline ends. CDR3 amino acids: CAWSGGGGESYEQYF. CDR3 DNA: TGTGCCTGGAGTGGGGGCGGCGGTGAATCCTACGAGCAGTACTTC.

The J gene is TRBJ2-5, the V gene TRBV27; 8 bases match TRBD1. CDR1 and CDR2 from the germline V gene are MNHEY and SMNVEV (reference sequence). V was clipped by 0 bases and J by 2 bases; unmatched bases: 11. The CDR3 consists of 18 residues. The CDR3 spells CASSLSRGSRGRQETQYF. The CDR3 DNA sequence: TGTGCCAGCAGTTTATCGAGGGGGTCCAGGGGGCGGCAAGAGACCCAGTACTTC.

This chain's CDR3 is CASSLGPLNEKLFF. The CDR3 DNA is TGCGCCAGCAGCCTCGGTCCTTTGAATGAAAAACTGTTTTTT. The rearrangement uses TRBV5-1 and TRBJ1-4; D not certain. This CDR3 region has 14 residues. Germline loops: CDR1 SGHRS, CDR2 YFSETQ. V lost 4 bases to trimming and J lost 5 bases, with 12 bases between them.

The V gene is TRBV18, the J gene TRBJ1-1, with 9 positions matching TRBD1. The V segment lost 6 bases and the J segment 5 bases; nucleotides outside the gene matches: 13. This CDR3 has 16 residues. Germline V lookup: CDR1 KGHSH, CDR2 LQKENI. The CDR3 protein is CASSSLSGTGLTEAFF. The CDR3 region has the DNA TGTGCCAGCTCCTCACTATCGGGGACAGGGTTGACTGAAGCTTTCTTT.